These 20 T cell receptor beta chains share one sample of origin, sequenced in a study of cytomegalovirus exposure and HLA in healthy donors. The study ran its PCR with 60 Vbeta and 13 Jbeta primers. Using immunoSEQ multiplex PCR, the repertoire was profiled, and TCRdb retains in-frame clones only, with some absent. The sample includes 160,000 or so clones, roughly 82% of them seen just once. The specimen was PBMCs. These receptors were obtained from a middle-aged man in good health and CMV-seropositive.

This chain uses TRBV29-1 with TRBJ2-1; D gene ambiguous. Germline V gene lookup returns CDR1 SQVTM and CDR2 ANQGSEA. The CDR3 contains 11 residues. Trimming shortened V by 4 bases and J by 5 bases, and 6 bases separated the two germline ends. CDR3 nucleotide sequence: TGCAGCGTTGCAGCGAACAATGAGCAGTTCTTC. Its protein product is CSVAANNEQFF.

The chain combines TRBV4-3 with TRBJ1-6; 9 positions agree with TRBD1. CDR1 LGHNA and CDR2 YSLEER come from the germline V gene. V dropped 4 bases and J dropped 1; count of bases not matched to a gene: 5. The CDR3 contains 17 residues. The CDR3 is CASSPYRGQSYNSPLHF. In DNA, the CDR3 is TGCGCCAGCAGCCCCTACAGGGGGCAATCCTATAATTCACCCCTCCACTTT.

The CDR3 is CASSLSGSPPNNEQFF. DNA of the CDR3: TGTGCCAGCAGCTTAAGCGGGAGTCCGCCAAACAATGAGCAGTTCTTC. The chain employs TRBV11-2 and TRBJ2-1; the match to TRBD2 covers 8 bases. This CDR3 contains 16 residues. V gave up 2 bases and J gave up 5 bases; unmatched junction bases: 8. Germline CDR1 is SGHAT and CDR2 is FQNNGV. Together with reference TRBV11-2 and TRBJ2-1, the CDR3 gives the full variable domain: EAGVAQSPRYKIIEKRQSVAFWCNPISGHATLYWYQQILGQGPKLLIQFQNNGVVDDSQLPKDRFSAERLKGVDSTLKIQPAKLEDSAVYLCASSLSGSPPNNEQFFGPGTRLTVL.

V and J are TRBV19 and TRBJ2-7; 8 nucleotides agree with TRBD1. The CDR3 has 14 amino acids. Germline V gene sequence: CDR1 LNHDA, CDR2 SQIVND (reference sequence). Trimming cost V 9 bases and J 3 bases; bases outside gene matches: 10. CDR3 DNA: TGTGCCAGCAGCTTCGGACAGGGACGCTACGAGCAGTACTTC. Its translation: CASSFGQGRYEQYF.

The chain recombines TRBV5-6 with TRBJ2-7, with 9 bases aligning to TRBD1. V lost 4 bases, J lost 5 bases, and 16 bases stayed unmatched. The CDR3 is made up of 17 amino acids. Germline V gene lookup returns CDR1 SGHDT and CDR2 YYEEEE. The CDR3 loop is CASSPALTGTGLHEQYF. CDR3 DNA: TGTGCCAGCAGCCCAGCCCTTACCGGGACAGGGCTCCACGAGCAGTACTTC. Full variable domain (rest looked up from reference TRBV5-6 and TRBJ2-7): DAGVTQSPTHLIKTRGQQVTLRCSPKSGHDTVSWYQQALGQGPQFIFQYYEEEERQRGNFPDRFSGHQFPNYSSELNVNALLLGDSALYLCASSPALTGTGLHEQYFGPGTRLTVT.

The CDR3 nucleotides are TGTGCCATCAGTTATGGGGACTCATCAGGGGGCTACAGTCCCTATGAGCAGTTCTTC. This sequence encodes CAISYGDSSGGYSPYEQFF. The chain links TRBV10-3 to TRBJ2-1; 8 positions agree with TRBD1. Losses at the gene ends were 5 bases for V and 8 bases for J; bases not matched to a gene: 23. The CDR3 has 19 residues. Germline values: CDR1 ENHRY, CDR2 SYGVKD.

The chain has TRBV30 and TRBJ1-6; TRBD1 is a possible D gene (6 bases). V lost 4 bases to trimming and J lost 9 bases, with 22 bases between them. The CDR3 contains 16 residues. CDR1 is GTSNPN, CDR2 SVGIG, per germline (reference sequence). As DNA, the CDR3 is TGTGCCTGGAAAGGGGGGGGAAGAGAATATGGTTCACCCCTCCACTTT. Protein: CAWKGGGREYGSPLHF.

This clone was observed once. The rearrangement links TRBV7-9 to TRBJ1-4; D is uncertain. The V gene's germline CDR1 is SEHNR and CDR2 FQNEAQ (reference sequence). V lost 5 bases and J lost 8, with 21 bases in between. CDR3 length: 16 amino acids. CDR3 sequence reads: CASSQGSAAAEEKLFF. The CDR3 bases are TGTGCCAGCAGCCAAGGGAGCGCGGCAGCCGAGGAAAAACTGTTTTTT. Based on the CDR3 plus reference TRBV7-9 and TRBJ1-4, the full variable domain is DTGVSQNPRHKITKRGQNVTFRCDPISEHNRLYWYRQTLGQGPEFLTYFQNEAQLEKSRLLSDRFSAERPKGSFSTLEIQRTEQGDSAMYLCASSQGSAAAEEKLFFGSGTQLSVL.

A single count supports this clone. This chain links TRBV7-2 with TRBJ1-2; D call uncertain. V lost 0 bases to trimming and J lost 4 bases, with 6 bases between them. Germline V gene data show CDR1 as SGHTA and CDR2 as FQGNSA. This CDR3 spans 13 amino acids. CDR3 sequence reads: CASSLALSYGYTF. The CDR3 DNA follows: TGTGCCAGCAGCTTAGCCCTCAGCTATGGCTACACCTTC.

The chain employs TRBV9 and TRBJ2-5; 12 positions agree with TRBD2. This CDR3 has 16 residues. Germline V lookup: CDR1 SGDLS, CDR2 YYNGEE. The junction had 5 bases not matched to a gene; V was cut back by 3 bases and J by 2 bases. CDR3: CASSGELAGGQETQYF. As DNA, the CDR3 is TGTGCCAGCAGCGGGGAGCTAGCGGGGGGGCAAGAGACCCAGTACTTC.

The V gene is TRBV18, the J gene TRBJ1-5; maybe TRBD1 (5 bases). Germline loops: CDR1 KGHSH, CDR2 LQKENI. V shed 6 bases and J shed 6 bases, with 24 bases lying between them. The CDR3 loop spans 17 amino acids. The CDR3 DNA sequence: TGTGCCAGCTCCGCCGACAGTCCTATATCGTCGGGTCAGCCCCAGCATTTT. The encoded protein is CASSADSPISSGQPQHF.

J is TRBJ2-2 and V is TRBV11-2; D unclear. CDR1 is SGHAT, CDR2 FQNNGV, per germline. Trimming cost V 5 bases and J 8 bases, with 12 bases left between them. CDR3 length: 13 amino acids. The CDR3 reads CASSQVRWGELFF. CDR3 DNA: TGTGCCAGCAGCCAAGTGCGCTGGGGGGAGCTGTTTTTT.

This rearrangement joins TRBV5-4 to TRBJ2-3; 7 bases are shared with TRBD2. From germline, CDR1 is SGHNT and CDR2 YYREEE (reference sequence). This CDR3 is 13 amino acids long. Germline trimming cut 9 bases from V and 2 bases from J; bases unmatched to any gene: 6. CDR3: CAMPGLPTDTQYF. The CDR3 DNA sequence: TGTGCCATGCCGGGACTACCCACAGATACGCAGTATTTT.

This chain links TRBV5-1 with TRBJ1-1; TRBD1 aligns across 7 bases. The germline V gene has CDR1 SGHRS and CDR2 YFSETQ. J gave up 3 bases and V 4 bases, and 6 bases lay outside the gene matches. The CDR3 runs 14 residues. In nucleotides, the CDR3 is TGCGCCAGCAGCACCTACAGGGGCGACACTGAAGCTTTCTTT. Translation: CASSTYRGDTEAFF.

This clone was picked up one time. The rearrangement joins TRBV28 to TRBJ1-5; unclear D gene. Looked up from germline, CDR1 is MDHEN and CDR2 is SYDVKM. There are 11 residues in the CDR3. Trimming shortened V by 8 bases and J by 2 bases, and 4 bases separated the two germline ends. Here the CDR3 DNA reads TGTGCCAGCTCGGGCAATCAGCCCCAGCATTTT. It translates to CASSGNQPQHF.

The chain couples TRBV2 to TRBJ1-5; possibly TRBD1 for D (6 bases). The germline gives CDR1 SNHLY, CDR2 FYNNEI. V was cut by 10 bases and J by 3 bases, with 13 bases left in between. There are 13 residues in the CDR3. The CDR3: CAIKNRVNQPQHF. The CDR3, as DNA: TGTGCCATCAAGAACAGGGTCAATCAGCCCCAGCATTTT.

The chain links TRBV4-3 to TRBJ2-7, with TRBD2 matching over 9 bases. Germline V gene sequence: CDR1 LGHNA, CDR2 YSLEER. CDR3 length: 15 amino acids. The V and J ends lost 4 bases and 3 bases, in that order; junction bases with no gene match: 7. CDR3 bases: TGCGCCAGCAGCCGAGAGTCTAGCGGGGTCTACGAGCAGTACTTC. It translates to CASSRESSGVYEQYF.

CDR3 nucleotide sequence: TGTGCCAGCAGCCTCAGGAACTATGGCTACACCTTC. Protein sequence: CASSLRNYGYTF. The chain employs TRBV11-2 and TRBJ1-2; D is ambiguous. This CDR3 contains 12 residues. Germline CDR1 SGHAT, CDR2 FQNNGV. Trimming stripped 5 bases from V and 2 bases from J, with 6 bases between.

This clone showed up just a few times. This chain connects TRBV9 to TRBJ1-4; possible D gene TRBD1, 6 bases. V was cut by 0 bases and J by 8 bases, with 14 bases left in between. The CDR3 extends over 15 amino acids. Germline values: CDR1 SGDLS, CDR2 YYNGEE. For the CDR3, the DNA is TGTGCCAGCAGCGTAGCTACAGGGTCATCCGAAAAACTGTTTTTT. Its translation: CASSVATGSSEKLFF.

The chain employs TRBV28 and TRBJ1-4; a possible D gene is TRBD1 (5 bases). Germline CDR1 and CDR2: MDHEN and SYDVKM. CDR3 length equals 16 residues. The ends were cut back, 1 base at V and 2 bases at J, with 11 bases in the middle. The CDR3 protein is CASSLSQGGTNEKLFF. DNA for the CDR3: TGTGCCAGCAGTTTATCTCAGGGAGGGACTAATGAAAAACTGTTTTTT.